This T cell receptor beta chain was observed in a study of graft-versus-host responses after intestinal transplantation. Study information: Uniformly, recipients were administered anti-thymocyte globulin induction with subsequent tacrolimus and steroids for two to three years.

Concerning this clone: What it binds is not known.

The table came from immunoSEQ multiplex PCR; TCRdb's copy has only in-frame clones and leaves some out. The sample includes about 63,000 clones, under 90% of them seen just once. Intraepithelial plus lamina propria lymphocytes were released by processing graft tissue. Study outcomes and limitations: Recipient marrow held GvH clones, some first seen in ileum or blood. High graft-versus-host to host-versus-graft clonal ratios were seen in allografts of patients with graft-donor T cell macrochimerism.

The ends lost 1 base at V and 5 bases at J; junction bases unmatched: 17. CDR3 length: 19 amino acids. CDR1 is MGHRA and CDR2 is YSYEKL in the germline V gene. The sequencing here drew on ileum tissue, taken 350 to 400 days after transplant. The chain couples TRBV4-1 to TRBJ2-5; 9 positions match TRBD2. The receptor's source is a human patient who received an intestinal transplant, so some T cells may come from the graft donor. DNA of the CDR3: TGCGCCAGCAGCCAAGCCGGAGGAGCGGGAGGCCCCAGTGCGGAGACCCAGTACTTC. This encodes CASSQAGGAGGPSAETQYF.